The entry that follows covers one T cell receptor (beta chain) sequence. Trimming took 5 bases from V and 6 from J; bases not matched to a gene: 10. Germline assignment: CDR1 MNHEY and CDR2 SMNVEV (reference sequence). The CDR3 consists of 14 residues. Before being deemed recovered, Cohort 3 donors had two negative PCRs, clearance, or symptom resolution. This entry comes from a study of blood T cell repertoires in COVID-19. The overall study: T cells, B-cell-depleted T cells, or PBMCs supplied cDNA or gDNA.

The data were produced by immunoSEQ multiplex PCR, yet TCRdb's version contains in-frame clones alone and is incomplete. Here the sample spans about 400,000 clones, roughly 89% being singletons. This clonotype originated in a woman in her 30s who had recovered from COVID-19. The chain joins TRBV27 to TRBJ2-7; TRBD1 agrees at 7 bases. The sequenced sample consisted of PBMCs or T cells enriched from blood (not recorded which). CDR3 in DNA: TGTGCCAGCAGTCCCTCCGCAGGGGGTTCCGAGCAGTACTTC. It codes for CASSPSAGGSEQYF.